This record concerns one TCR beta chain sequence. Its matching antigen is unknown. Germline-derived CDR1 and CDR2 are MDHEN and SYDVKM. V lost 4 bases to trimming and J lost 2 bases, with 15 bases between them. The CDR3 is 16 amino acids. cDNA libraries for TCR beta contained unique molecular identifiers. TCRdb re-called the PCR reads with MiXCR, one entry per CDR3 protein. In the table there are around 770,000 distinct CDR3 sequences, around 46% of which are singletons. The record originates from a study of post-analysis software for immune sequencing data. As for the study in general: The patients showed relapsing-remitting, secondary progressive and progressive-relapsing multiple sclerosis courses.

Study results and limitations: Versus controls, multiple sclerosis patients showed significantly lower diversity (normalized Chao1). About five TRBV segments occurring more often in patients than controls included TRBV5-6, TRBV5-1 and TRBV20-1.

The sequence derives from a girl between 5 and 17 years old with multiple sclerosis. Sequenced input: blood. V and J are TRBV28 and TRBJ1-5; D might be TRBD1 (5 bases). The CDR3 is CASSYGAGIGNQPQHF. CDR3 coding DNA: TGTGCCAGCAGTTATGGGGCAGGGATTGGCAATCAGCCCCAGCATTTT.